The 2 T cell receptor beta chains reported below all come from one sample, sequenced in a study of identical twins. TCRdb reprocessed the 5' RACE reads via MiXCR and lists one record per CDR3 protein. The table includes about 340,000 distinct CDR3 sequences, approximately 13% detected once. The same specimen was also included in a second study, on yellow fever vaccine responses in identical twins.

The specimen was CD8+ T cells sorted from blood. Receptors were obtained from a young woman in good health.

This clonotype occurred a few times. The V call is TRBV11-2, the J call TRBJ2-7, with D perhaps matching TRBD2 (5 bases). Germline CDR1 SGHAT, CDR2 FQNNGV. V was trimmed by 0 bases and J by 3 bases, leaving 15 bases between them. CDR3 length: 16 amino acids. Here the CDR3 DNA reads TGTGCCAGCAGCTTAGATCTCCCAGCGGAATTCTACGAGCAGTACTTC. Protein: CASSLDLPAEFYEQYF. The full variable domain, with the rest looked up from reference TRBV11-2 and TRBJ2-7, is EAGVAQSPRYKIIEKRQSVAFWCNPISGHATLYWYQQILGQGPKLLIQFQNNGVVDDSQLPKDRFSAERLKGVDSTLKIQPAKLEDSAVYLCASSLDLPAEFYEQYFGPGTRLTVT.

At least ten counts were recorded for this clonotype. This rearrangement joins TRBV5-1 to TRBJ2-1, with D tentatively TRBD1 or TRBD2 (5 bases each). There are 15 residues in the CDR3. V shed 2 bases and J shed 8 bases, with 17 bases lying between them. From germline, CDR1 is SGHRS and CDR2 YFSETQ. CDR3 protein: CASSFPGRSGDEQFF. CDR3 nucleotide sequence: TGCGCCAGCAGCTTTCCGGGGCGCTCGGGTGATGAGCAGTTCTTC.